Included here is one T cell receptor beta chain sequence, with context. Antigen unknown. The sample is drawn from a study of cytomegalovirus exposure and HLA in healthy donors. Background on the study: The study's early data release held about 85 million unique TCRs from HLA-typed donors. General study results and limits: CMV serostatus was the sole immune exposure data available.

The PCR ran on 60 Vbeta and 13 Jbeta primers. Using immunoSEQ multiplex PCR, the repertoire was profiled, and TCRdb retains in-frame clones only, with some absent. The sample records around 130,000 clones, around four fifths being singletons. All donors participated as healthy donors of bone marrow. Though probably carrying unrecorded immune exposures, donors were nominally healthy at sampling. CDR3 length equals 13 residues. CDR1 and CDR2 from the germline V gene are SGHVS and FNYEAQ. The ends lost 2 bases at V and 5 bases at J; junction bases unmatched: 1. The sequence came from a boy aged 5-17 years in good health and CMV-seronegative. Sequenced: PBMCs. This chain connects TRBV7-6 to TRBJ2-5, with 8 bases lining up with TRBD1. CDR3 sequence (DNA): TGTGCCAGCAGCTTACGACAGGGGGAGACCCAGTACTTC. Its translation: CASSLRQGETQYF. The whole variable domain, filled in from reference TRBV7-6 and TRBJ2-5, reads GAGVSQSPRYKVTKRGQDVALRCDPISGHVSLYWYRQALGQGPEFLTYFNYEAQQDKSGLPNDRFSAERPEGSISTLTIQRTEQRDSAMYRCASSLRQGETQYFGPGTRLLVL.